This T cell receptor beta chain emerged from a study of beta chain features in type 1 diabetes. A remark on this clone: Its antigen is as yet unknown.

One heparinised draw, averaging around 120 mL, was taken per donor. Notes on the study in general: The study found fewer insertions and more deletions at VDJ junctions in type 1 diabetes patients. Moderate but significant shortening of TCRB CDR3s was recorded in all four CD4+ subsets from Type 1 diabetes patients. A cDNA-based sequencing approach could over-represent cells with high TCR expression.

All of the isolated RNA was reverse transcribed, so expressed TCRB transcripts were sequenced. Repertoires were generated with immunoSEQ multiplex PCR, while TCRdb's copy carries only in-frame clones and drops some. The profile shows 400,000 to 550,000 clones, about an eighth of them singletons. The CDR3 has 17 amino acids. After removal of 4 bases from V and 4 bases from J, the junction contained 13 bases not matched to a gene. The germline gives CDR1 MNHEY, CDR2 SMNVEV (reference sequence). Sample: naive CD4+ T cells from blood. V is TRBV27 and J is TRBJ2-3; TRBD1 aligns across 8 bases. The sequence came from a woman aged 18-29 years in good health. CDR3 protein: CASSSPFRQGPADTQYF. The CDR3 nucleotides are TGTGCCAGCAGTTCCCCGTTCAGACAGGGGCCCGCAGATACGCAGTATTTT.